This TCR beta chain was sequenced during a study of blood T cell repertoires in COVID-19. Study context: COVID-19 samples from acute and convalescent phases originated in the United States, Italy and Spain. The cDNA or gDNA used as material had been derived from T cells, B-cell-depleted T cells, or PBMCs.

Germline V gene lookup returns CDR1 MNHEY and CDR2 SMNVEV (reference sequence). V gave up 0 bases and J gave up 7 bases; unmatched junction bases: 6. This CDR3 is 15 amino acids long. Source study methods: Amplified reference gene primers provided the basis for estimating nucleated cell counts. TCRdb's table, derived via immunoSEQ multiplex PCR, lists solely in-frame clones and lacks some. D and trimming were read from the DNA, whereas the V and J calls and clone size are those reported in that table. The sample lists about 150,000 clones; 80% were seen once. The chain is built from TRBV27 and TRBJ1-1, with 9 bases that match TRBD1. The sequence was obtained from a woman in her fifties or sixties with acute or convalescent COVID-19. Sequenced material: peripheral blood. The CDR3 loop is CASSLSVGQGSEAFF. The CDR3 coding sequence is TGTGCCAGCAGTTTATCGGTCGGACAGGGGAGTGAAGCTTTCTTT.